This TCR beta chain was identified in a study of cytomegalovirus exposure and HLA in healthy donors. Notes on the study in general: Most subjects' HLA-A and HLA-B alleles were reportedly predicted from TCR beta sequences. Within an earlier analysis, most TCR beta V segments proved productive either about 90% or about 30% of the time.

Of note for this clone: Its matching antigen is unknown.

The germline CDR1 and CDR2 sequences are SGHVS and FQNEAQ. J lost 1 base, V lost 2 bases, and 6 bases had no gene match. The CDR3 spans 16 residues. Both 60 Vbeta primers and 13 Jbeta primers went into the PCR. Repertoires were generated with immunoSEQ multiplex PCR, while TCRdb's copy carries only in-frame clones and drops some. This sample has 150,000 to 190,000 clones, with less than 85% found just once. Sequenced: PBMCs. This chain uses TRBV7-8 with TRBJ1-2, with TRBD1 matching over 8 bases. The sequence came from a woman in her fifties or sixties in good health and CMV-seropositive. CDR3 loop: CASSLTGGGINYGYTF. The CDR3 bases are TGTGCCAGCAGCTTAACAGGGGGAGGGATTAACTATGGCTACACCTTC.